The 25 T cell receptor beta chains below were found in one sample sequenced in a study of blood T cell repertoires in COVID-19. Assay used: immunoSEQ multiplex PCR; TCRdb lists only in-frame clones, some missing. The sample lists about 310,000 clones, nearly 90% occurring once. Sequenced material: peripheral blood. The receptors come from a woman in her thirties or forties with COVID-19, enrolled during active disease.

The CDR3, as DNA: TGTGCCAGCAGCCCCCCCGGGACAGTTTGGAACACTGAAGCTTTCTTT. It yields the protein CASSPPGTVWNTEAFF. The rearrangement uses TRBV7-9 and TRBJ1-1; 7 nucleotides match TRBD1. CDR1 is SEHNR, CDR2 FQNEAQ, per germline (reference sequence). The length of the CDR3 is 16 residues. V was clipped by 5 bases and J by 1 base; unmatched bases: 10.

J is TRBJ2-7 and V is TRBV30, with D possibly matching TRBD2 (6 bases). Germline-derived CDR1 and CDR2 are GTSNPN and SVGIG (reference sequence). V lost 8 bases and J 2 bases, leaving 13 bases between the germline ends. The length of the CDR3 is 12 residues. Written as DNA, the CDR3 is TGTGCCGGCGGGGCAGGCCCCTACGAGCAGTACTTC. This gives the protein CAGGAGPYEQYF.

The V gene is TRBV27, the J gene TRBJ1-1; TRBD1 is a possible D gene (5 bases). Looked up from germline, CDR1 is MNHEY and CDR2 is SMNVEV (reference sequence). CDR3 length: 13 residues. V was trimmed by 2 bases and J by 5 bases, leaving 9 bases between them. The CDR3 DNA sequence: TGTGCCAGCAGTTTAACGGGGGAGACTGAAGCTTTCTTT. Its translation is CASSLTGETEAFF.

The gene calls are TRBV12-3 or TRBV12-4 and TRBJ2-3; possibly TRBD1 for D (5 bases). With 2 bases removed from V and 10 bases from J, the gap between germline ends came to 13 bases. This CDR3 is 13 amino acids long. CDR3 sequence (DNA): TGTGCCAGCAGTTTACTTCAGGGTTATGCGCAGTATTTT. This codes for CASSLLQGYAQYF.

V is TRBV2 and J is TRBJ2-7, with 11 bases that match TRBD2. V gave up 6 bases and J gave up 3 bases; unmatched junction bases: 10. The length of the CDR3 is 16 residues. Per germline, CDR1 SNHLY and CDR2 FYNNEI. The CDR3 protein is CASRAATSGRSYEQYF. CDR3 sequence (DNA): TGTGCCAGCAGAGCCGCTACTAGCGGGAGAAGCTACGAGCAGTACTTC. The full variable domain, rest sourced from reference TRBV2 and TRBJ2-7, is EPEVTQTPSHQVTQMGQEVILRCVPISNHLYFYWYRQILGQKVEFLVSFYNNEISEKSEIFDDQFSVERPDGSNFTLKIRSTKLEDSAMYFCASRAATSGRSYEQYFGPGTRLTVT.

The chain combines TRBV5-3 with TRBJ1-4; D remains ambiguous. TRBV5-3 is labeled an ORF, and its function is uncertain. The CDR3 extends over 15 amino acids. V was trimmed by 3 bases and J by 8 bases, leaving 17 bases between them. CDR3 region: CARSWGGSPPEKLFF. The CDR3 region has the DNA TGTGCCAGAAGCTGGGGAGGGTCCCCGCCGGAAAAACTGTTTTTT.

The CDR3 loop is CASSLLRGQETQYF. The CDR3 coding sequence is TGCGCCAGCAGCTTGTTAAGGGGACAAGAGACCCAGTACTTC. The chain uses TRBV5-1 and TRBJ2-5; a weak D match, TRBD1 (5 bases). Germline V gene data show CDR1 as SGHRS and CDR2 as YFSETQ. The CDR3 totals 14 residues. V shed 1 base and J shed 2 bases, with 9 bases lying between them.

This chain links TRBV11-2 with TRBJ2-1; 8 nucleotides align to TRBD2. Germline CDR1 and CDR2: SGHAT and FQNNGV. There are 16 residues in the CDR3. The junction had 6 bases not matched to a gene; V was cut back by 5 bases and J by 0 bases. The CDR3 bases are TGTGCCAGCAGCACCTTAGCGGGACTCTCCTACAATGAGCAGTTCTTC. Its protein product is CASSTLAGLSYNEQFF.

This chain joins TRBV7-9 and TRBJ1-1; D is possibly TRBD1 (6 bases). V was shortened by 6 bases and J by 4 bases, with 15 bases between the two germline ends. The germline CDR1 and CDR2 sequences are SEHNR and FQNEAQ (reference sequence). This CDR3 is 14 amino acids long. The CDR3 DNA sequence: TGTGCCAGCAGTCACAGTGGGGGCGGCACTGAAGCTTTCTTT. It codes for CASSHSGGGTEAFF. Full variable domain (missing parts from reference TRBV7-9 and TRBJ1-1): DTGVSQNPRHKITKRGQNVTFRCDPISEHNRLYWYRQTLGQGPEFLTYFQNEAQLEKSRLLSDRFSAERPKGSFSTLEIQRTEQGDSAMYLCASSHSGGGTEAFFGQGTRLTVV.

This CDR3 is CASSTSGGAGTDTQYF. The CDR3 DNA is TGTGCCAGCAGCACCAGCGGGGGGGCCGGCACAGATACGCAGTATTTT. The rearrangement links TRBV7-9 to TRBJ2-3; 10 bases are shared with TRBD2. Germline CDR1 is SEHNR and CDR2 is FQNEAQ (reference sequence). The CDR3 runs 16 residues. V trimming: 5 bases; J trimming: 1 base; junction bases outside the gene matches: 6.

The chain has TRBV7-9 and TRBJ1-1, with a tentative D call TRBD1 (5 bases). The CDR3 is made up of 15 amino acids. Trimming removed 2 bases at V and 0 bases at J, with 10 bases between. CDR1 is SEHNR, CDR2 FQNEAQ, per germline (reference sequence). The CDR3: CASSLIRDLNTEAFF. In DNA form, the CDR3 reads TGTGCCAGCAGCTTAATCAGGGATCTGAACACTGAAGCTTTCTTT.

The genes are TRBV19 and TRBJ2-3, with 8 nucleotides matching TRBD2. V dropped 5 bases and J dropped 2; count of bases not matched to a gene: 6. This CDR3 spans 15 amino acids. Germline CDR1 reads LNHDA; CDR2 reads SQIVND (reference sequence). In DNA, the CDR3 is TGTGCCAGTAGTCCACTAGCGGCGCACACAGATACGCAGTATTTT. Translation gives CASSPLAAHTDTQYF.

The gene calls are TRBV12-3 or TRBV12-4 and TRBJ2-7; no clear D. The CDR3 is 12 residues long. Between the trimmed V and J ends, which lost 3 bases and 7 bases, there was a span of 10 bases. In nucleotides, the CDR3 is TGTGCCAGCAGTTTCGGGTCCCCTGAGCAGTACTTC. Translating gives CASSFGSPEQYF.

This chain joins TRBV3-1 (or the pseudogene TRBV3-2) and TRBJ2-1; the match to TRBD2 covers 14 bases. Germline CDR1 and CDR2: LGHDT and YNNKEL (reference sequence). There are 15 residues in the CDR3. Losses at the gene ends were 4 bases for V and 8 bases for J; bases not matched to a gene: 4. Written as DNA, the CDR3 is TGTGCCAGCAGCCGTGGGACTAGCGGGAGCTATGAGCAGTTCTTC. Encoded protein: CASSRGTSGSYEQFF.

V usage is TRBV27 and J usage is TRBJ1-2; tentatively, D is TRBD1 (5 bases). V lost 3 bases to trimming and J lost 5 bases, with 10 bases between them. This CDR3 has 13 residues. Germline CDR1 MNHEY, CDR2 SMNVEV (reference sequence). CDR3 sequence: CASSFGGGYGYTF. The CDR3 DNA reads TGTGCCAGCAGTTTTGGGGGGGGATATGGCTACACCTTC.

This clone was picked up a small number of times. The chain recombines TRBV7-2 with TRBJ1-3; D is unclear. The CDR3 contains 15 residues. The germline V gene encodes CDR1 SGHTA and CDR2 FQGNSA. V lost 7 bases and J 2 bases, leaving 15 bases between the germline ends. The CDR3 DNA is TGTGCCAGCACCCCAACCGCATACACTGGAAACACCATATATTTT. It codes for CASTPTAYTGNTIYF.

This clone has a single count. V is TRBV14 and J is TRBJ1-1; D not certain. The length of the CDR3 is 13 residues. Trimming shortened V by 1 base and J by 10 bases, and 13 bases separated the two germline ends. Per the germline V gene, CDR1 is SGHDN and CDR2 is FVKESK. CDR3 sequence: CASSQAIGSGAFF. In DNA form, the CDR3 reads TGTGCCAGCAGCCAAGCCATCGGGTCGGGAGCTTTCTTT.

CDR3 sequence (DNA): TGTGCCAGCAGTCCCGAGACAGGCTCACCCCTCCACTTT. The encoded protein is CASSPETGSPLHF. V gene TRBV28 combines with J gene TRBJ1-6, with D possibly being TRBD1 (6 bases). Trimming shortened V by 5 bases and J by 10 bases, and 12 bases separated the two germline ends. CDR1 MDHEN and CDR2 SYDVKM come from the germline V gene. CDR3 length: 13 residues.

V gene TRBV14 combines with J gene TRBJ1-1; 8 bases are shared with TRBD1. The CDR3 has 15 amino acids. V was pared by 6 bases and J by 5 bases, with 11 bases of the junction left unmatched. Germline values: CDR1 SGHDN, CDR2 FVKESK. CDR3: CASSPDQDRVTEAFF. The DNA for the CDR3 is TGTGCCAGCAGTCCCGACCAGGACAGGGTGACTGAAGCTTTCTTT.

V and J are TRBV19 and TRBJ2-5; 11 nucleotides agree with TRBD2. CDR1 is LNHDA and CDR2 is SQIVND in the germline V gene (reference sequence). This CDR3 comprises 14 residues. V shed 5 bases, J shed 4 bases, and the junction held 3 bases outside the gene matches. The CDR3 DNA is TGTGCCAGTAGTCGGCTAGCGGGAGGAGAGACCCAGTACTTC. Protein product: CASSRLAGGETQYF.

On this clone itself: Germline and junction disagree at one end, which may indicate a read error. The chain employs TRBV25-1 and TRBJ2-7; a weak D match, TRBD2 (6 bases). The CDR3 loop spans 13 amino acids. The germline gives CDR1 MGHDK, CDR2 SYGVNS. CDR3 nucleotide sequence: TGTGCCACCCAGGGCGCGGGGACTTACGCGCAGTACTTC. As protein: CATQGAGTYAQYF.

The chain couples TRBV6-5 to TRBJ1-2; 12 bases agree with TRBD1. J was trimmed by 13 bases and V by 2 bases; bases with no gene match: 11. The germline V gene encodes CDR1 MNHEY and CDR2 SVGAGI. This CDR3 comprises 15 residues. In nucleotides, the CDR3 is TGTGCCAGCAGTTACACCACCGGGACAGGGGGCAGGGTCACCTTC. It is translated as CASSYTTGTGGRVTF.

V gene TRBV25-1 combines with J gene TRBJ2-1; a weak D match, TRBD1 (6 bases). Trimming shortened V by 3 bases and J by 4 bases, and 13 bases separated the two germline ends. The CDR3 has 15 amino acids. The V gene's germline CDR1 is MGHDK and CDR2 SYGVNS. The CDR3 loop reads CASSDQRGSYNEQFF. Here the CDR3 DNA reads TGTGCCAGCAGTGATCAAAGGGGGTCGTACAATGAGCAGTTCTTC.

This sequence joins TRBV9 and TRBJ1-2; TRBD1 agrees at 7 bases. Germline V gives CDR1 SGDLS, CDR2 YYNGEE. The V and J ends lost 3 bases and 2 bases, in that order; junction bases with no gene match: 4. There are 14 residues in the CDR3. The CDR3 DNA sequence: TGTGCCAGCAGCGCCGACAGGGTAAACTATGGCTACACCTTC. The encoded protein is CASSADRVNYGYTF. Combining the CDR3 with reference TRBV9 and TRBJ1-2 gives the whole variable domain DSGVTQTPKHLITATGQRVTLRCSPRSGDLSVYWYQQSLDQGLQFLIQYYNGEERAKGNILERFSAQQFPDLHSELNLSSLELGDSALYFCASSADRVNYGYTFGSGTRLTVV.

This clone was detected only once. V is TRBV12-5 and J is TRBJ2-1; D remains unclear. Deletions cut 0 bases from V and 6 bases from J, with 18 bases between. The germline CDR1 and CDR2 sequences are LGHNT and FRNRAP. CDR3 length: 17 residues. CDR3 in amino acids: CASGLVPSWAISNEQFF. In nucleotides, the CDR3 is TGTGCTAGTGGTTTGGTACCCAGCTGGGCTATATCCAATGAGCAGTTCTTC.